Below, 21 T cell receptor beta chains from the same sample are listed, as sequenced in a study of cytomegalovirus exposure and HLA in healthy donors (dated 2017 in TCRdb). Library preparation was by the immunoSEQ multiplex PCR assay. For the multiplex PCR, a mixture combining 60 forward primers for TCR Vbeta segments and 13 reverse primers for TCR Jbeta segments was used. This is the immuneACCESS table as TCRdb keeps it, with only in-frame sequences that have V and J called. A part of the clones is gone; compared with another copy, unresolved V genes explain less than half, and the rest is unexplained. For this sample the table gives about 160,000 clones, of which more than 60% were detected only once. Together, the top ten hold 5.5% to 7.5% of the sample. The sequenced sample consisted of PBMCs. These receptor sequences come from a woman between 40 and 50 years old in good health and CMV-seropositive.

The rearrangement uses TRBV30 and TRBJ1-2; D is unresolved. V lost 2 bases to trimming and J lost 6 bases, with 10 bases between them. Per the germline V gene, CDR1 is GTSNPN and CDR2 is SVGIG (reference sequence). The length of the CDR3 is 12 residues. The CDR3 loop is CAWSSRDHGYTF. CDR3 nucleotides: TGTGCCTGGAGTTCGAGGGATCATGGCTACACCTTC.

The V gene is TRBV6-1, the J gene TRBJ2-2; no definite D call. The CDR3 contains 14 residues. Germline V lookup: CDR1 MNHNS, CDR2 SASEGT. V lost 2 bases, J lost 4 bases, and 8 bases lay in between. The CDR3 sequence is CASSEQRLTGELFF. The CDR3 coding sequence is TGTGCCAGCAGTGAACAGAGACTCACCGGGGAGCTGTTTTTT.

The V gene is TRBV7-6, the J gene TRBJ2-5; D gene uncertain. Trimming cost V 2 bases and J 9 bases, with 10 bases left between them. The CDR3 contains 12 residues. CDR1 and CDR2 from the germline V gene are SGHVS and FNYEAQ. This chain's CDR3 is CASSLQGGPQYF. For the CDR3, the DNA is TGTGCCAGCAGCTTACAAGGCGGTCCCCAGTACTTC.

The CDR3 spells CASSQSETPETQYF. The CDR3 DNA follows: TGTGCCAGCAGCCAATCCGAGACACCAGAGACCCAGTACTTC. V usage is TRBV14 and J usage is TRBJ2-5; no definite D call. The CDR3 runs to 14 residues. The V gene lost 2 bases and the J gene lost 4 bases, with 11 bases spanning the gap. The V gene's germline CDR1 is SGHDN and CDR2 FVKESK.

As DNA, the CDR3 is TGTGCCAGCAGCTTGGCCGGAGGACGCCAGTACAATGAGCAGTTCTTC. Translation: CASSLAGGRQYNEQFF. The chain carries TRBV5-6 and TRBJ2-1; possibly TRBD2 for D (5 bases). CDR1 is SGHDT, CDR2 YYEEEE, per germline. This CDR3 contains 16 residues. V shed 0 bases and J shed 4 bases, with 14 bases lying between them.

This clone was seen only once. V is TRBV28 and J is TRBJ1-2; D remains unclear. Trimming shortened V by 6 bases and J by 8 bases, and 19 bases separated the two germline ends. Germline CDR1 and CDR2: MDHEN and SYDVKM. The CDR3 has 14 residues. In DNA, the CDR3 is TGTGCCAGCAGCCAGCCCGCGGGGAGATCGGGCTACACCTTC. Protein: CASSQPAGRSGYTF.

The genes are TRBV2 and TRBJ2-2, with D possibly matching TRBD1 (5 bases). This CDR3 is 15 amino acids long. The V and J ends lost 9 bases and 0 bases respectively, with 14 bases between them. Germline V gives CDR1 SNHLY, CDR2 FYNNEI. The CDR3 here is CASSSTGSNTGELFF. CDR3 nucleotide sequence: TGTGCCAGTTCGTCCACAGGATCGAACACCGGGGAGCTGTTTTTT.

This chain uses TRBV7-9 with TRBJ1-4; 7 nucleotides agree with TRBD1. V was clipped by 5 bases and J by 4 bases; unmatched bases: 7. Germline values: CDR1 SEHNR, CDR2 FQNEAQ (reference sequence). The CDR3 sequence is 15 residues long. CDR3 region: CASSPGQNFNEKLFF. The CDR3 nucleotides are TGTGCCAGCAGCCCGGGACAGAACTTTAATGAAAAACTGTTTTTT. Full variable domain (missing parts from reference TRBV7-9 and TRBJ1-4): DTGVSQNPRHKITKRGQNVTFRCDPISEHNRLYWYRQTLGQGPEFLTYFQNEAQLEKSRLLSDRFSAERPKGSFSTLEIQRTEQGDSAMYLCASSPGQNFNEKLFFGSGTQLSVL.

This chain connects TRBV5-1 to TRBJ1-1; 8 bases agree with TRBD1. In germline, CDR1 is SGHRS, CDR2 YFSETQ. The CDR3 is 14 residues long. V was pared by 3 bases and J by 2 bases, with 3 bases of the junction left unmatched. CDR3 loop: CASSSGTGNTEAFF. CDR3 sequence (DNA): TGCGCCAGCAGCTCCGGGACAGGAAACACTGAAGCTTTCTTT.

V gene TRBV6-5 combines with J gene TRBJ2-3; tentative D call: TRBD1 (5 bases). V lost 0 bases and J lost 3, with 10 bases in between. Germline-derived CDR1 and CDR2 are MNHEY and SVGAGI. This CDR3 contains 15 residues. The CDR3 loop reads CASSYSMQGTDTQYF. The CDR3 DNA sequence: TGTGCCAGCAGTTACTCGATGCAGGGAACAGATACGCAGTATTTT.

This rearrangement joins TRBV30 to TRBJ2-1; the match to TRBD2 covers 11 bases. V trimming: 5 bases; J trimming: 4 bases; junction bases outside the gene matches: 7. The CDR3 runs to 15 residues. Germline values: CDR1 GTSNPN, CDR2 SVGIG (reference sequence). The CDR3 region has the DNA TGTGCCTGGGGAAAAACTAGCGGGAGATACAATGAGCAGTTCTTC. As protein: CAWGKTSGRYNEQFF.

This clone was seen only once. The genes are TRBV5-5 and TRBJ1-1; D remains ambiguous. The CDR3 is 14 amino acids. From germline, CDR1 is SGHKS and CDR2 YYEKEE (reference sequence). Trimming stripped 2 bases from V and 0 bases from J, with 8 bases between. The CDR3 here is CASSFNSLNTEAFF. In nucleotides, the CDR3 is TGTGCCAGCAGCTTTAACAGCTTGAACACTGAAGCTTTCTTT.

DNA of the CDR3: TGTGCCAGCAGCTTTGGGTTTGGGAGAGCTTTCTTT. Residues: CASSFGFGRAFF. The V gene is TRBV5-4, the J gene TRBJ1-1; no reliable D call. Trimming removed 2 bases at V and 10 bases at J, with 12 bases between. The germline V gene has CDR1 SGHNT and CDR2 YYREEE (reference sequence). The CDR3 is made up of 12 amino acids.

The chain couples TRBV27 to TRBJ1-2, with D unresolved. The CDR3 has 13 amino acids. V dropped 3 bases and J dropped 6 bases, with 11 bases sitting between them. CDR1 and CDR2 (germline): MNHEY, SMNVEV (reference sequence). Here the CDR3 reads CASSFTRSHGYTF. CDR3 nucleotides: TGTGCCAGCAGTTTTACAAGGAGTCATGGCTACACCTTC.

DNA of the CDR3: TGCGCCAGCAGCGGGGGACAGGGGGTAGACGGCTACACCTTC. Its protein is CASSGGQGVDGYTF. The V and J genes are TRBV5-1 and TRBJ1-2; TRBD1 matches at 11 bases. V lost 4 bases and J lost 8; bases outside the gene matches: 7. This CDR3 spans 14 amino acids. Germline loops: CDR1 SGHRS, CDR2 YFSETQ. Full variable domain (missing parts from reference TRBV5-1 and TRBJ1-2): KAGVTQTPRYLIKTRGQQVTLSCSPISGHRSVSWYQQTPGQGLQFLFEYFSETQRNKGNFPGRFSGRQFSNSRSEMNVSTLELGDSALYLCASSGGQGVDGYTFGSGTRLTVV.

The J gene is TRBJ2-1, the V gene TRBV7-6, with 9 positions matching TRBD1. The germline CDR1 and CDR2 sequences are SGHVS and FNYEAQ. Trimming cost V 5 bases and J 10 bases; bases outside gene matches: 9. The CDR3 is 14 amino acids. The CDR3 DNA sequence: TGTGCCAGCAGCCTCGGACAGGGGCCGTGGGAGCAGTTCTTC. Residues: CASSLGQGPWEQFF.

The chain recombines TRBV5-6 with TRBJ2-2; 10 positions agree with TRBD2. Losses at the gene ends were 0 bases for V and 6 bases for J; bases not matched to a gene: 2. The germline gives CDR1 SGHDT, CDR2 YYEEEE. This CDR3 contains 15 residues. The CDR3 protein is CASSLGLAGAGELFF. In nucleotides, the CDR3 is TGTGCCAGCAGCTTGGGCCTAGCGGGGGCCGGGGAGCTGTTTTTT. The variable domain in full, completed from reference TRBV5-6 and TRBJ2-2, reads DAGVTQSPTHLIKTRGQQVTLRCSPKSGHDTVSWYQQALGQGPQFIFQYYEEEERQRGNFPDRFSGHQFPNYSSELNVNALLLGDSALYLCASSLGLAGAGELFFGEGSRLTVL.

This clone was found once. The chain uses TRBV7-3 and TRBJ1-6, with 8 bases that match TRBD1. The CDR3 sequence is 14 residues long. Germline trimming cut 5 bases from V and 10 bases from J; bases unmatched to any gene: 7. Looked up from germline, CDR1 is SGHTA and CDR2 is FQGTGA. The CDR3 nucleotides read TGTGCCAGCAGCCAGGGGGCAGGGAACTCACCCCTCCACTTT. Its translation: CASSQGAGNSPLHF.

This sequence joins TRBV5-6 and TRBJ1-6; D perhaps matches TRBD1 (6 bases). V lost 6 bases, J lost 6 bases, and 19 bases lay in between. This CDR3 spans 16 amino acids. Per the germline V gene, CDR1 is SGHDT and CDR2 is YYEEEE. In nucleotides, the CDR3 is TGTGCCAGCACCACTTGGCCAGGGGCGAGTAATTCACCCCTCCACTTT. Protein product: CASTTWPGASNSPLHF.

The genes are TRBV28 and TRBJ2-7, with D possibly matching TRBD1 (6 bases). The CDR3 spans 16 residues. The ends were cut back, 6 bases at V and 3 bases at J, with 21 bases in the middle. CDR1 MDHEN and CDR2 SYDVKM come from the germline V gene. CDR3 loop: CASSLGQGLRIYEQYF. The CDR3 DNA is TGTGCCAGCAGCCTGGGTCAGGGGCTTCGGATCTACGAGCAGTACTTC. The full variable domain, rest sourced from reference TRBV28 and TRBJ2-7, is DVKVTQSSRYLVKRTGEKVFLECVQDMDHENMFWYRQDPGLGLRLIYFSYDVKMKEKGDIPEGYSVSREKKERFSLILESASTNQTSMYLCASSLGQGLRIYEQYFGPGTRLTVT.

V and J are TRBV10-1 and TRBJ1-6, with a weak D call TRBD1 (5 bases). The germline V gene has CDR1 WNHNN and CDR2 SYGVQD (reference sequence). CDR3 length: 12 amino acids. The germline V and J ends were trimmed by 11 bases and 4 bases, with 9 bases remaining between them. The CDR3: CAGTGYNSPLHF. The DNA of the CDR3 is TGCGCCGGCACAGGATATAATTCACCCCTCCACTTT.